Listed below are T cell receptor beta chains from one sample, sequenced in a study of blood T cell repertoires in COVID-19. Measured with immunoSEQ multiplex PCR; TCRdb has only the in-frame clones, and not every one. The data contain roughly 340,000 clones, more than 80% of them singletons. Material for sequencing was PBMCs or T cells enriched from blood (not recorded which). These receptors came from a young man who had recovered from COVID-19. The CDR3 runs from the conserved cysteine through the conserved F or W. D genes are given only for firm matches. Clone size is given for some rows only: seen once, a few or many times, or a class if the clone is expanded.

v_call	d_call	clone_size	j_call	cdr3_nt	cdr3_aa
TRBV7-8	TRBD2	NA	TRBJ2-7	TGTGCCAGCAGCCCCCTAGCGGCTACCGTCTACGAGCAGTACTTC	CASSPLAATVYEQYF
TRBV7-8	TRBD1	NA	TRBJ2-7	TGTGCCAGCAGCTTAACGGACAGGGGGCTCAACTACGAGCAGTACTTC	CASSLTDRGLNYEQYF
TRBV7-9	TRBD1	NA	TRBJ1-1	TGTGCCAGCAGCGTACAGGGGGCGCTTCGGACTGAAGCTTTCTTT	CASSVQGALRTEAFF
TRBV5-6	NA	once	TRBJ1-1	TGTGCCAGCAGCTCCGCGGGACGGATAAACACTGAAGCTTTCTTT	CASSSAGRINTEAFF
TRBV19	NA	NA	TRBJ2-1	TGTGCCAGTAGTGAAGGGGCAGGGTCCTACAATGAGCAGTTCTTC	CASSEGAGSYNEQFF
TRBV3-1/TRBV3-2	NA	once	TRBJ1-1	TGTGCCAGCAGCCAATCTGGCAGGGCAATAGAAGCTTTCTTT	CASSQSGRAIEAFF
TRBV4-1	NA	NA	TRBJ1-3	TGCGCCAGCAGCCAGTCAGACGCAGGGGTTGGGTACACCATATATTTT	CASSQSDAGVGYTIYF
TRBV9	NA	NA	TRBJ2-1	TGTGCCAGCAGCGTATCGAGCGAGCAGTTCTTC	CASSVSSEQFF
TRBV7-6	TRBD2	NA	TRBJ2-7	TGTGCCAGCAGCTTAGGGGATAGCGGGAGATTCGAGCAGTACTTC	CASSLGDSGRFEQYF
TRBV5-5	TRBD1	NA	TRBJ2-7	TGTGCCAGCAGCTTCGGGACAGGGTTCAGCGAGCAGTACTTC	CASSFGTGFSEQYF
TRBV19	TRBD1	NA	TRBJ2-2	TGTGCCAGTAGTCCCCGACAGGGGGGTGGTACCGGGGAGCTGTTTTTT	CASSPRQGGGTGELFF
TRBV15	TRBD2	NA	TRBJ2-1	TGTGCCACCAGCAGACATAGCGGGGGGGCTTACAATGAGCAGTTCTTC	CATSRHSGGAYNEQFF
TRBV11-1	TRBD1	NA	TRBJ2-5	TGTGCCAGCAGCCCCTGGACAGGGGAAGAGACCCAGTACTTC	CASSPWTGEETQYF
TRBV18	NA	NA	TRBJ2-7	TGTGCCAGCTCACTTGGGACTGCACGCTACGAGCAGTACTTC	CASSLGTARYEQYF
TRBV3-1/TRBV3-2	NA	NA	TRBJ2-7	TGTGCCAGCAGTCCGCCGACAGCTACCTACGAGCAGTACTTC	CASSPPTATYEQYF
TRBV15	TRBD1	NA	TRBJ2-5	TGTGCCACCAGCACTTCAGGGGGCTGGGAGACCCAGTACTTC	CATSTSGGWETQYF
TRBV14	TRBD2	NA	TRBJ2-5	TGTGCCAGCAGCCAAGGGCTAGCGGGTCGCCAAGAGACCCAGTACTTC	CASSQGLAGRQETQYF
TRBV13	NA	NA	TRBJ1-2	TGTGCCAGCAGCGACACCGCGAACTATGGCTACACCTTC	CASSDTANYGYTF
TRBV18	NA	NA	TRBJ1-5	TGTGCCAGCTCACCAACTCTGGAGTTTGGGCCCCAGCATTTT	CASSPTLEFGPQHF
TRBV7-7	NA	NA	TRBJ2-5	TGTGCCAGCAGCTTAGCAGGGGGGGCGACTTCAGGTACCCAGTACTTC	CASSLAGGATSGTQYF
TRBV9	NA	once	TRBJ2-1	TGTGCCAGCAGCGCCCCCGTTCGCGACAGGACCTCCAATGAGCAGTTCTTC	CASSAPVRDRTSNEQFF
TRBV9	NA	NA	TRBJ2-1	TGTGCCAGCAGCGTAGTCAGCGGGTCCTACAATGAGCAGTTCTTC	CASSVVSGSYNEQFF
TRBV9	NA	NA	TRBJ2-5	TGTGCCAGCAGCGTATCCAGGGAAGAGACCCAGTACTTC	CASSVSREETQYF
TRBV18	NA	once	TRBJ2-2	TGTGCCAGCTCACCGAGTAGCCAGCGAGGCACCGGGGAGCTGTTTTTT	CASSPSSQRGTGELFF
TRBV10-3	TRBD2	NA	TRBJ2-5	TGTGCCATCAGGACGGGGGGGCGCCAAGAGACCCAGTACTTC	CAIRTGGRQETQYF
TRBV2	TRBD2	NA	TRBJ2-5	TGTGCCAGCAGACCGACTAGCGGGAAGGTAGAGACCCAGTACTTC	CASRPTSGKVETQYF
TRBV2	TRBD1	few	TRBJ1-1	TGTGCCAGCACCACACAGGGGGCGGGCACTGAAGCTTTCTTT	CASTTQGAGTEAFF
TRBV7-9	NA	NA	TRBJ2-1	TGTGCCAGCAGCTCAGGGACTCCGCAGTTCTTC	CASSSGTPQFF
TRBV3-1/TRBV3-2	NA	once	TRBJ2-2	TGTGCCAGCACCTTAGTAAACACCGGGGAGCTGTTTTTT	CASTLVNTGELFF
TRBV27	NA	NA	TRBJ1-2	TGTGCCAGCAGTCTGAACAACAGGAATGGCTACACCTTC	CASSLNNRNGYTF
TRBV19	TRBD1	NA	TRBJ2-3	TGTGCCAGTAGTATAGGAGGACAGGGAGGCACAGATACGCAGTATTTT	CASSIGGQGGTDTQYF
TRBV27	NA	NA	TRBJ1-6	TGTGCCAGCAGTTTGGAGATTCGCAATAATTCACCCCTCCACTTT	CASSLEIRNNSPLHF
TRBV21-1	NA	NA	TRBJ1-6	TGTGCCAGCAGCCCGTATTCGTTT	CASSPYSF
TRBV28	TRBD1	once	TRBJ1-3	TGTGCCAGTTCCCTCCCCGGACAGGGGGACGGAAACACCATATATTTT	CASSLPGQGDGNTIYF
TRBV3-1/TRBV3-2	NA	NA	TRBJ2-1	TGTGCCAGCAGCTGGCTAAGGGGCATGGACAATGAGCAGTTCTTC	CASSWLRGMDNEQFF
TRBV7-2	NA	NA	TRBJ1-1	TGTGCCAGCAGCTTACCAGGGTTGAACACTGAAGCTTTCTTT	CASSLPGLNTEAFF
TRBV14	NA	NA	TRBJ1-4	TGTGCCAGCAGCGCAGACAGGTGGCGGATCTCAACTAATGAAAAACTGTTTTTT	CASSADRWRISTNEKLFF
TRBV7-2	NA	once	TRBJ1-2	TGTGCCAGCAGCCCGGCCAGGGGTTTTGGGGGCTACACCTTC	CASSPARGFGGYTF
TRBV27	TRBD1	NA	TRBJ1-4	TGTGCCAGCAGTTTGCGTGTACGACAGGGTTGGGCCGCAACTAATGAAAAACTGTTTTTT	CASSLRVRQGWAATNEKLFF
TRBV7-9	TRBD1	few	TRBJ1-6	TGTGCCAGCAGCTTGACAGGGGTTCGTTCACCCCTCCACTTT	CASSLTGVRSPLHF
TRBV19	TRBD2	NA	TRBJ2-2	TGTGCCAGTAGTATAAAGCGGGGCGCCTGGAATCCCGGGGAGCTGTTTTTT	CASSIKRGAWNPGELFF
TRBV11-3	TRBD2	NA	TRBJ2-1	TGTGCCAGCAGCCCCACCGGGACTAGTCAGTCCTACAATGAGCAGTTCTTC	CASSPTGTSQSYNEQFF
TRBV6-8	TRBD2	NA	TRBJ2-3	TGTGCCAGCAGAAAAGATAGCGGGAGAGTGGCAGATACGCAGTATTTT	CASRKDSGRVADTQYF
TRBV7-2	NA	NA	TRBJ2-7	TGTGCCAGCAGCTTAACCACGGTTTACGAGCAGTACTTC	CASSLTTVYEQYF
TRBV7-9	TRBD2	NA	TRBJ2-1	TGTGCCAGCAGCTTAAGGCTAGCGGGGGCTGACAATGAGCAGTTCTTC	CASSLRLAGADNEQFF
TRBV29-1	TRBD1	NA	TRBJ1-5	TGCAGCGTTGGGACAGGAGGAAATCAGCCCCAGCATTTT	CSVGTGGNQPQHF
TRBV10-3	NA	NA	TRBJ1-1	TGTGCCATCAGTGACCCCGAGGGGAACACTGAAGCTTTCTTT	CAISDPEGNTEAFF
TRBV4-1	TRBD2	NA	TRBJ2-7	TGCGCCAGCAGCCTAAGCGGGGGCTCTGCTAGACTAGCGGGAGTGTACGAGCAGTACTTC	CASSLSGGSARLAGVYEQYF
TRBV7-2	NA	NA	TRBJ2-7	TGTGCCAGCAGCCCCCGGGGAGGCAGCCGCTACGAGCAGTACTTC	CASSPRGGSRYEQYF
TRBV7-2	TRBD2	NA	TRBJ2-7	TGTGCCAGCAGCTCGGGACTAGCGGGGGCCTACGAGCAGTACTTC	CASSSGLAGAYEQYF